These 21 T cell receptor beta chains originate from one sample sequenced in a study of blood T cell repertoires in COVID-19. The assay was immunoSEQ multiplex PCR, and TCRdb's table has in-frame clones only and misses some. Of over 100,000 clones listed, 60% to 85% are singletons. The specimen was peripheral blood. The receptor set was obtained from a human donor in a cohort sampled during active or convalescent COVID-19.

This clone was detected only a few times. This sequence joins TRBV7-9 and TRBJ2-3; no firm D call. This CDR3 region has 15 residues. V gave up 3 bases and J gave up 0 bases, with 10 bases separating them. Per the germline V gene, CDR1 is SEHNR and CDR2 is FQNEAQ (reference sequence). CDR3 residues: CASSLEPLSTDTQYF. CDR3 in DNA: TGTGCCAGCAGCTTGGAGCCCCTTAGCACAGATACGCAGTATTTT.

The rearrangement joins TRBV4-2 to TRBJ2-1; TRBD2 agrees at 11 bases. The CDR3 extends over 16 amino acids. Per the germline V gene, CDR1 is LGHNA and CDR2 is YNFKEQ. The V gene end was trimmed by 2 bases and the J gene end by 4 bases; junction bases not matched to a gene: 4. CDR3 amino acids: CASSQQLAGVYNEQFF. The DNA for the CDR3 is TGTGCCAGCAGCCAACAACTAGCGGGAGTGTACAATGAGCAGTTCTTC.

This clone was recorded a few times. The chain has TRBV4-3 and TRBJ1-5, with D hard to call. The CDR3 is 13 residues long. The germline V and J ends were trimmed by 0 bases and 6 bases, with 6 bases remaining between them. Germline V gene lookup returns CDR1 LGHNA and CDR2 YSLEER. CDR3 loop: CASSQDLSQPQHF. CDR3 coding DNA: TGCGCCAGCAGCCAAGATCTGAGTCAGCCCCAGCATTTT.

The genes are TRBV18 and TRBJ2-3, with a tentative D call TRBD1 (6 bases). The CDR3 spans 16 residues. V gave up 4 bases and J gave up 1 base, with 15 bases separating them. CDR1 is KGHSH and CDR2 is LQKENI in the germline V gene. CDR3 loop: CASSLRTGQRTDTQYF. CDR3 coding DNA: TGTGCCAGCTCACTCCGGACGGGACAACGCACAGATACGCAGTATTTT.

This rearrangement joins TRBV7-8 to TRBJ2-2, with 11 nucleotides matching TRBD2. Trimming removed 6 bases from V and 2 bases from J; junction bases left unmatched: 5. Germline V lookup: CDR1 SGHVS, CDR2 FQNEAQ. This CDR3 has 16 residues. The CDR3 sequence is CASRHSGGANTGELFF. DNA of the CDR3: TGTGCCAGCAGACATAGCGGGGGGGCCAACACCGGGGAGCTGTTTTTT.

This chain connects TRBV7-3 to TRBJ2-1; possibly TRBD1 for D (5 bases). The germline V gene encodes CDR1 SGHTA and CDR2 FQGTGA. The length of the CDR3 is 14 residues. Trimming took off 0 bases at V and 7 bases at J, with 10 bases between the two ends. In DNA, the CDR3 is TGTGCCAGCAGCTTAACGCGGACAAGGAATGAGCAGTTCTTC. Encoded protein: CASSLTRTRNEQFF.

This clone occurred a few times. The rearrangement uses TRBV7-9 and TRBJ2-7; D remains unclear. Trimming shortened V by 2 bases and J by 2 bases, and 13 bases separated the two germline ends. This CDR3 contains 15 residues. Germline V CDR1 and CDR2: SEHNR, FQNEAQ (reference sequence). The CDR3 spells CASSLSISTPYEQYF. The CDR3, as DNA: TGTGCCAGCAGCTTATCCATATCTACTCCCTACGAGCAGTACTTC.

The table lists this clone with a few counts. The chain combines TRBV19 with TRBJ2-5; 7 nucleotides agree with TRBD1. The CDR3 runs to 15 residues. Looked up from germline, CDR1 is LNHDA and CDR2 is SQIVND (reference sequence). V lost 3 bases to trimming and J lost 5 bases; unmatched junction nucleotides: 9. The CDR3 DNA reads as TGTGCCAGTAGTATGGGACAGCGAGGAGAGGAGACCCAGTACTTC. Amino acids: CASSMGQRGEETQYF.

The CDR3 reads CASSDQGRGLKEKLFF. The CDR3 nucleotides read TGTGCCAGCAGTGACCAGGGCAGGGGGCTAAAGGAAAAACTGTTTTTT. This rearrangement joins TRBV25-1 to TRBJ1-4; TRBD1 agrees at 8 bases. CDR3 length: 16 amino acids. The V and J ends lost 3 bases and 8 bases, in that order; junction bases with no gene match: 11. CDR1 is MGHDK, CDR2 SYGVNS, per germline.

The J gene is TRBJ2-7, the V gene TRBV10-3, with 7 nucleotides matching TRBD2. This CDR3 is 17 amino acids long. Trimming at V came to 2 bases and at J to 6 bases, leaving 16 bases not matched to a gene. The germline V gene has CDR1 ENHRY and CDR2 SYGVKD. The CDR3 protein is CAISEPRGVREGAEQYF. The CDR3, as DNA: TGTGCCATCAGTGAGCCTCGGGGTGTGAGGGAGGGAGCCGAGCAGTACTTC.

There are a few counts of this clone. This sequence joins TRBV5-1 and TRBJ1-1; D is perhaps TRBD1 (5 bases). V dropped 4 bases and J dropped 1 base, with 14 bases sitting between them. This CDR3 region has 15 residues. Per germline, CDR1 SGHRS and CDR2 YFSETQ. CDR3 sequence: CASSPGWGENTEAFF. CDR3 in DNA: TGCGCCAGCAGCCCTGGGTGGGGGGAGAACACTGAAGCTTTCTTT.

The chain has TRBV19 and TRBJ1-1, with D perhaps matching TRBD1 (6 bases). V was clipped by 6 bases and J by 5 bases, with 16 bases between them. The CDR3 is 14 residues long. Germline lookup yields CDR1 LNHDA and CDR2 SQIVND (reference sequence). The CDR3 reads CASRTRGSGTEAFF. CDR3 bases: TGTGCCAGTAGAACGAGGGGGAGTGGGACTGAAGCTTTCTTT.

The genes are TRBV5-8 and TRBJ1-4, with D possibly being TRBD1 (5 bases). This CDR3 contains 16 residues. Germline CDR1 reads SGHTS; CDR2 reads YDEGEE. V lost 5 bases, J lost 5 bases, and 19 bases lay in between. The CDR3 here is CASSRGEGLKNEKLFF. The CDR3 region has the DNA TGTGCCAGCAGTCGTGGGGAGGGACTGAAAAATGAAAAACTGTTTTTT.

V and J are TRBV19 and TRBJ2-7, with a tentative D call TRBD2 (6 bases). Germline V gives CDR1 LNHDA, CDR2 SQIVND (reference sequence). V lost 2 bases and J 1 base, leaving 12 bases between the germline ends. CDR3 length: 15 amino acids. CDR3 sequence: CASSISPGGSYEQYF. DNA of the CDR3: TGTGCCAGTAGTATATCTCCAGGAGGGTCCTACGAGCAGTACTTC.

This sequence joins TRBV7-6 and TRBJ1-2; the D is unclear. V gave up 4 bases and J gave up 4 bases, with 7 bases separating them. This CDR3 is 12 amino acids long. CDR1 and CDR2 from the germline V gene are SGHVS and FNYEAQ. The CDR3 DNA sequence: TGTGCCAGCAGCTCCGACACCTATGGCTACACCTTC. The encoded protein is CASSSDTYGYTF.

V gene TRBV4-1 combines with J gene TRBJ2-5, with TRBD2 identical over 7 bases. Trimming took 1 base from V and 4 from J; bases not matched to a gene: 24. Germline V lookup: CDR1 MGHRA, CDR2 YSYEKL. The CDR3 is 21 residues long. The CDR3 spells CASSQVPPGGGGPSKGETQYF. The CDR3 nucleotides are TGCGCCAGCAGCCAAGTACCCCCCGGTGGGGGAGGGCCGAGCAAGGGAGAGACCCAGTACTTC.

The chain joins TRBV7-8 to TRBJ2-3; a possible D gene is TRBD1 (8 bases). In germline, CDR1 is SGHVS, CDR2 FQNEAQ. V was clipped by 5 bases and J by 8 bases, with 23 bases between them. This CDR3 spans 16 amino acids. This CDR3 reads CASSPGRREQGATQYF. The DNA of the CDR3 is TGTGCCAGCAGCCCGGGTAGGCGGGAGCAGGGGGCTACGCAGTATTTT.

The CDR3 DNA follows: TGTGCCAGCAGTGAAACCCTAAGCAGGGCTGGAAACACCATATATTTT. Translation: CASSETLSRAGNTIYF. The V call is TRBV6-1, the J call TRBJ1-3; D is perhaps TRBD1 (5 bases). Trimming removed 2 bases at V and 2 bases at J, with 13 bases between. CDR3 length: 16 residues. The germline gives CDR1 MNHNS, CDR2 SASEGT.

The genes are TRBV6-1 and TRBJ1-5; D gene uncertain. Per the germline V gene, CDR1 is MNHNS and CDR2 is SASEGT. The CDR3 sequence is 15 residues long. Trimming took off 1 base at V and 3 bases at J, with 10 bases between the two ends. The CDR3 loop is CASSEGSVTNQPQHF. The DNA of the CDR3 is TGTGCCAGCAGTGAAGGGTCAGTCACCAATCAGCCCCAGCATTTT.

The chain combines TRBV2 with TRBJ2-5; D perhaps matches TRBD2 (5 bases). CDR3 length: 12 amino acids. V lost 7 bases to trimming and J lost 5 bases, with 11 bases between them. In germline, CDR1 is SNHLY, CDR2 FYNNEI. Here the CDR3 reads CASIEGRETQYF. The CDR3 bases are TGTGCCAGCATTGAGGGCCGGGAGACCCAGTACTTC.

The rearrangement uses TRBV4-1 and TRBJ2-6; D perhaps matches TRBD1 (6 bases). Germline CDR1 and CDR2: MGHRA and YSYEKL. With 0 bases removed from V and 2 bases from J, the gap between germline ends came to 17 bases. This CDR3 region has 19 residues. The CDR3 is CASSQDPAGERPGANVLTF. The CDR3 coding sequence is TGCGCCAGCAGCCAAGATCCGGCAGGGGAGCGTCCTGGGGCCAACGTCCTGACTTTC.